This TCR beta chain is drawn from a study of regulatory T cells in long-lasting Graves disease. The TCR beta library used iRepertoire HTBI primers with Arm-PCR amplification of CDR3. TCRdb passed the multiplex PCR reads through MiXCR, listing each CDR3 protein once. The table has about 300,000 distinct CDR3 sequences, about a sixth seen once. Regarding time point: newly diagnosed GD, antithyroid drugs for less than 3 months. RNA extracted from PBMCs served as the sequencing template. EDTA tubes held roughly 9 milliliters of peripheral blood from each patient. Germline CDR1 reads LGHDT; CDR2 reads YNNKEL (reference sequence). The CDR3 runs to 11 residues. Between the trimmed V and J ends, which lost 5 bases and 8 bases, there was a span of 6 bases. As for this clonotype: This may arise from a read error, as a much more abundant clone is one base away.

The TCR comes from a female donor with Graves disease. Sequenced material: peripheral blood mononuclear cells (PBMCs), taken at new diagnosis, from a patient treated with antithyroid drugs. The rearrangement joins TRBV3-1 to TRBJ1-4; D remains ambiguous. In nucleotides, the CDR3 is TGTGCCAGCAGCGTTAAGGAAAAACTGTTTTTT. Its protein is CASSVKEKLFF.